This T cell receptor beta chain was sequenced during a study of T-cell memory formation after mild COVID-19. Study context: The TCR clusters were mostly specific to one donor. Whole-study results and caveats: There were some responding clones in pre-infection memory, which suggested that cross-reactive memory had joined.

Of note for this clonotype: Its antigen is still unknown.

CDR3 length equals 16 residues. From germline, CDR1 is SGHVS and CDR2 FNYEAQ. V shed 5 bases, J shed 2 bases, and the junction held 6 bases outside the gene matches. 5'RACE primed from the constant segment yielded TCR alpha and TCR beta cDNA libraries bearing sample barcodes and UMIs. TCRdb redid the calling of the 5' RACE reads with MiXCR, one entry per CDR3 protein. Here the sample spans 200,000 to 300,000 distinct CDR3 sequences, around 15% being singletons. The chain employs TRBV7-6 and TRBJ2-1; 10 nucleotides line up with TRBD2. This sequence originates from a man aged 18 to 29 who had mild COVID-19 (a few samples of this study predate the infection). Cell type and time point are not known. Material for sequencing was PBMCs or a T cell subset sorted from them (not recorded which). CDR3 DNA sequence: TGTGCCAGCAGCCCGGTAGCGGGGGGACCCTACAATGAGCAGTTCTTC. Its protein product is CASSPVAGGPYNEQFF. Supplemented by reference TRBV7-6 and TRBJ2-1, the full variable domain reads GAGVSQSPRYKVTKRGQDVALRCDPISGHVSLYWYRQALGQGPEFLTYFNYEAQQDKSGLPNDRFSAERPEGSISTLTIQRTEQRDSAMYRCASSPVAGGPYNEQFFGPGTRLTVL.